This TCR beta chain was sequenced during a study of blood T cell repertoires in COVID-19. For the study at large: Sample material is recorded as cDNA or gDNA derived from T cells, B-cell-depleted T cells, or PBMCs.

Trimming cost V 5 bases and J 5 bases, with 10 bases left between them. The CDR3 is made up of 12 amino acids. In germline, CDR1 is SQVTM, CDR2 ANQGSEA. Data came from immunoSEQ multiplex PCR; TCRdb stores just in-frame clones and leaves some out. The sample lists some 460,000 clones; around nine tenths were seen once. The sequencing input was peripheral blood. This sequence originates from a woman under 40 with acute or convalescent COVID-19. V is TRBV29-1 and J is TRBJ1-3; the D gene is possibly TRBD1 (5 bases). The CDR3 bases are TGCAGCGTTTTTGACAGCAGAAACACCATATATTTT. Encoded protein: CSVFDSRNTIYF.